A single sample gave rise to the 6 T cell receptor beta chains below, sequenced in a study of T cell responses to AZD1222 COVID-19 vaccine. Some clones are missing from TCRdb's copy, which holds only in-frame ones; the method was immunoSEQ multiplex PCR. The sample yields about 190,000 clones, around 86% seen once. The source was peripheral blood, collected on day 0 of MenACWY control vaccination. All receptors come from an adult in good health.

The chain combines TRBV6-5 with TRBJ2-7; D perhaps matches TRBD1 (6 bases). V was pared by 11 bases and J by 6 bases, with 20 bases between. Per the germline V gene, CDR1 is MNHEY and CDR2 is SVGAGI. The CDR3 loop spans 13 amino acids. The DNA for the CDR3 is TGTGCCGGCAAAGGGGGTACAGGGCCCGAGCAGTACTTC. It yields the protein CAGKGGTGPEQYF.

This chain links TRBV19 with TRBJ1-5, with 9 bases matching TRBD1. The CDR3 loop spans 15 amino acids. Trimming took 6 bases from V and 2 from J; bases not matched to a gene: 5. CDR1 is LNHDA and CDR2 is SQIVND in the germline V gene (reference sequence). The chain's CDR3 is CASRTRDRGNQPQHF. The CDR3 DNA reads TGTGCCAGTAGAACCCGGGACAGGGGCAATCAGCCCCAGCATTTT.

This rearrangement joins TRBV18 to TRBJ2-1; 11 nucleotides align to TRBD2. The trim removed 2 bases at V and 7 bases at J, leaving 4 bases unmatched. This CDR3 has 15 amino acids. Germline assignment: CDR1 KGHSH and CDR2 LQKENI. Written as DNA, the CDR3 is TGTGCCAGCTCACCAACTAGCGGGAGCTTGAATGAGCAGTTCTTC. This gives the protein CASSPTSGSLNEQFF.

The chain employs TRBV27 and TRBJ2-2, with D possibly TRBD1 on 5 matching bases. Germline CDR1 reads MNHEY; CDR2 reads SMNVEV (reference sequence). Trimming shortened V by 2 bases and J by 3 bases, and 13 bases separated the two germline ends. CDR3 length: 16 residues. For the CDR3, the DNA is TGTGCCAGCAGTTTAAGGCAGGGTACAGACACCGGGGAGCTGTTTTTT. Protein sequence: CASSLRQGTDTGELFF.

This chain connects TRBV7-2 to TRBJ2-7; the D gene is possibly TRBD1 (6 bases). The ends were cut back, 0 bases at V and 3 bases at J, with 6 bases in the middle. In germline, CDR1 is SGHTA, CDR2 FQGNSA. The CDR3 is 13 residues long. CDR3 sequence reads: CASSLAGGYEQYF. The CDR3 nucleotides are TGTGCCAGCAGCTTAGCAGGGGGCTACGAGCAGTACTTC.

The count of this clone is one. This chain uses TRBV10-3 with TRBJ2-1, with D possibly being TRBD1 (6 bases). Germline lookup yields CDR1 ENHRY and CDR2 SYGVKD. The CDR3 contains 14 residues. V lost 3 bases and J lost 2, with 8 bases in between. The CDR3 loop is CAISDGTPYNEQFF. DNA for the CDR3: TGTGCCATCAGTGACGGGACACCCTACAATGAGCAGTTCTTC.